Each of the 32 T cell receptor beta chains below was sequenced from the same sample in a study of OX40 agonist ivuxolimab in advanced cancers. Clones were sequenced by immunoSEQ multiplex PCR, and TCRdb holds only the in-frame ones, with some missing. The sample has about 100,000 clones, approximately 93% seen once. The sequencing used CD4+ or CD8+ T cells sorted from blood, collected in a trial of the OX40 agonist ivuxolimab. Every receptor here comes from an adult with an advanced solid tumor such as melanoma, head and neck, liver or kidney cancer.

The chain carries TRBV9 and TRBJ2-2; 8 bases are shared with TRBD1. V shed 4 bases, J shed 6 bases, and the junction held 8 bases outside the gene matches. Germline loops: CDR1 SGDLS, CDR2 YYNGEE. The CDR3 contains 15 residues. CDR3 in amino acids: CASSNLQGAAGELFF. The CDR3 DNA is TGTGCCAGCAGCAACCTCCAGGGGGCCGCCGGGGAGCTGTTTTTT. Supplemented by reference TRBV9 and TRBJ2-2, the full variable domain reads DSGVTQTPKHLITATGQRVTLRCSPRSGDLSVYWYQQSLDQGLQFLIQYYNGEERAKGNILERFSAQQFPDLHSELNLSSLELGDSALYFCASSNLQGAAGELFFGEGSRLTVL.

The chain has TRBV6-6 and TRBJ1-1; 9 bases align to TRBD1. With V trimmed by 11 bases and J by 0 bases, 4 bases remained unmatched. In germline, CDR1 is MNHNY, CDR2 SVGAGI (reference sequence). The length of the CDR3 is 13 residues. The CDR3 bases are TGTGCCGCGGACAGGGGTATGAACACTGAAGCTTTCTTT. It is translated as CAADRGMNTEAFF.

The V gene is TRBV20-1, the J gene TRBJ2-5; D is undetermined. The length of the CDR3 is 8 residues. The V and J ends lost 0 bases and 10 bases respectively, with 0 bases between them. From germline, CDR1 is DFQATT and CDR2 SNEGSKA (reference sequence). CDR3 sequence (DNA): TGCAGTGCTAGAGACCAGTACTTC. This codes for CSARDQYF.

This sequence joins TRBV28 and TRBJ2-7; TRBD2 might be the D (6 bases). V dropped 6 bases and J dropped 1 base, with 16 bases sitting between them. Germline V gene data show CDR1 as MDHEN and CDR2 as SYDVKM. The CDR3 covers 15 residues. In DNA form, the CDR3 reads TGTGCCAGCAGGCCCTCCTGGGCGGGGTCCTACGAGCAGTACTTC. This sequence encodes CASRPSWAGSYEQYF.

The genes are TRBV15 and TRBJ2-5, with D perhaps TRBD2 (5 bases). CDR1 is LNHNV, CDR2 YYDKDF, per germline (reference sequence). V was trimmed by 0 bases and J by 5 bases, leaving 13 bases between them. The CDR3 spans 15 residues. CDR3 coding DNA: TGTGCCACCAGCAGAGAGACTACTGGGGTGGAGACCCAGTACTTC. This gives the protein CATSRETTGVETQYF. Looking up the rest from reference TRBV15 and TRBJ2-5 gives the full variable domain: DAMVIQNPRYQVTQFGKPVTLSCSQTLNHNVMYWYQQKSSQAPKLLFHYYDKDFNNEADTPDNFQSRRPNTSFCFLDIRSPGLGDTAMYLCATSRETTGVETQYFGPGTRLLVL.

This rearrangement joins TRBV7-3 to TRBJ1-2; 7 bases match TRBD1. CDR1 is SGHTA, CDR2 FQGTGA, per germline. This CDR3 is 16 amino acids long. V was pared by 2 bases and J by 5 bases, with 11 bases of the junction left unmatched. The CDR3, as DNA: TGTGCCAGCAGCTTAGAAATGGACAGGCTTCGTTATGGCTACACCTTC. It is translated as CASSLEMDRLRYGYTF.

This chain connects TRBV9 to TRBJ1-3, with D unresolved. CDR3 size: 13 residues. V lost 0 bases, J lost 8 bases, and 9 bases lay in between. Germline V CDR1 and CDR2: SGDLS, YYNGEE. The CDR3 sequence is CASSVGGTDTIYF. CDR3 bases: TGTGCCAGCAGCGTAGGAGGAACGGACACCATATATTTT.

The rearrangement links TRBV5-1 to TRBJ1-2; D is undetermined. This CDR3 spans 14 amino acids. The V gene's germline CDR1 is SGHRS and CDR2 YFSETQ. Trimming took 4 bases from V and 0 from J, leaving 10 bases between them. CDR3 region: CASSPGPTNYGYTF. In DNA, the CDR3 is TGCGCCAGCAGCCCCGGACCGACTAACTATGGCTACACCTTC.

This rearrangement joins TRBV5-5 to TRBJ1-3; D is uncertain. V gave up 4 bases and J gave up 0 bases, with 11 bases separating them. The CDR3 is 15 amino acids. Germline CDR1 SGHKS, CDR2 YYEKEE (reference sequence). This CDR3 is CASSELSFSGNTIYF. The CDR3 DNA follows: TGTGCCAGCAGCGAGCTTTCCTTCTCTGGAAACACCATATATTTT.

The CDR3 nucleotides read TGCGCCAGCAGTGGATCCACAGGGGGCAATCAGCCCCAGCATTTT. It encodes CASSGSTGGNQPQHF. This chain connects TRBV10-1 to TRBJ1-5, with 7 nucleotides matching TRBD1. Per the germline V gene, CDR1 is WNHNN and CDR2 is SYGVQD (reference sequence). Trimming removed 4 bases from V and 2 bases from J; junction bases left unmatched: 5. The CDR3 consists of 15 residues.

This clone has only one observation. The CDR3 loop is CASSPRGGRSGYEQYF. The DNA of the CDR3 is TGTGCCAGCTCACCGAGGGGGGGAAGGAGCGGCTACGAGCAGTACTTC. The rearrangement uses TRBV18 and TRBJ2-7; a possible D gene is TRBD2 (7 bases). The CDR3 has 16 residues. From germline, CDR1 is KGHSH and CDR2 LQKENI. V was shortened by 3 bases and J by 3 bases, with 18 bases between the two germline ends.

The chain links TRBV2 to TRBJ2-1; maybe TRBD2 (6 bases). This CDR3 is 14 amino acids long. CDR1 and CDR2 (germline): SNHLY, FYNNEI. The V end was cut by 4 bases, the J end by 6 bases, with 13 bases between. In DNA, the CDR3 is TGTGCCAGCAGTGTCTCGGGACTGTTCAATGAGCAGTTCTTC. Protein sequence: CASSVSGLFNEQFF.

The genes are TRBV7-2 and TRBJ2-7, with 7 bases lining up with TRBD2. Germline-derived CDR1 and CDR2 are SGHTA and FQGNSA. CDR3 size: 16 residues. With V trimmed by 5 bases and J by 4 bases, 14 bases remained unmatched. DNA of the CDR3: TGTGCCAGCAGCCCCCGCTGGGGAGGGGACCGGTACGAGCAGTACTTC. This gives the protein CASSPRWGGDRYEQYF. The full variable domain, in which reference TRBV7-2 and TRBJ2-7 provide the parts outside the CDR3, is GAGVSQSPSNKVTEKGKDVELRCDPISGHTALYWYRQSLGQGLEFLIYFQGNSAPDKSGLPSDRFSAERTGGSVSTLTIQRTQQEDSAVYLCASSPRWGGDRYEQYFGPGTRLTVT.

The chain uses TRBV28 and TRBJ1-2; tentatively, D is TRBD1 (6 bases). This CDR3 is built from 18 residues. Germline CDR1 is MDHEN and CDR2 is SYDVKM. Trimming cost V 1 base and J 4 bases, with 22 bases left between them. CDR3: CASSLSHAGGARTYGYTF. The CDR3 nucleotides read TGTGCCAGCAGTTTATCCCACGCGGGGGGCGCTAGGACCTATGGCTACACCTTC.

V usage is TRBV4-3 and J usage is TRBJ1-2; no firm D call. V was shortened by 1 base and J by 8 bases, with 26 bases between the two germline ends. CDR1 is LGHNA, CDR2 YSLEER, per germline. CDR3 size: 18 residues. CDR3 amino acids: CASSQVTGLRKSSSGYTF. The CDR3 region has the DNA TGCGCCAGCAGCCAAGTTACCGGGCTAAGAAAAAGCTCGTCCGGCTACACCTTC.

The chain couples TRBV5-4 to TRBJ2-3, with 7 bases matching TRBD2. Germline CDR1 and CDR2: SGHNT and YYREEE (reference sequence). The CDR3 consists of 14 residues. Trimming removed 3 bases from V and 1 base from J; junction bases left unmatched: 2. This CDR3 reads CASSSRGGTDTQYF. Written as DNA, the CDR3 is TGTGCCAGCAGCTCCCGGGGGGGCACAGATACGCAGTATTTT. Drawing the rest from reference TRBV5-4 and TRBJ2-3, the complete variable domain is ETGVTQSPTHLIKTRGQQVTLRCSSQSGHNTVSWYQQALGQGPQFIFQYYREEENGRGNFPPRFSGLQFPNYSSELNVNALELDDSALYLCASSSRGGTDTQYFGPGTRLTVL.

This chain links TRBV2 with TRBJ1-6, with D perhaps TRBD1 (6 bases). The CDR3 spans 16 residues. Trimming stripped 4 bases from V and 4 bases from J, with 14 bases between. Germline V lookup: CDR1 SNHLY, CDR2 FYNNEI. CDR3 sequence reads: CASSAPKDSYNSPLHF. The CDR3 DNA reads as TGTGCCAGCAGTGCCCCAAAGGACAGTTATAATTCACCCCTCCACTTT.

This chain's CDR3 is CASSLDRDYGYTF. DNA for the CDR3: TGTGCCAGCAGCCTAGACAGGGACTATGGCTACACCTTC. V gene TRBV7-3 combines with J gene TRBJ1-2; 7 bases map to TRBD1. Germline-derived CDR1 and CDR2 are SGHTA and FQGTGA. The CDR3 loop spans 13 amino acids. V shed 5 bases and J 3 bases; nucleotides not matched to a gene: 3.

The chain combines TRBV5-1 with TRBJ2-3; 7 bases match TRBD2. This CDR3 comprises 16 residues. Trimming removed 0 bases from V and 2 bases from J; junction bases left unmatched: 6. Per the germline V gene, CDR1 is SGHRS and CDR2 is YFSETQ. CDR3 DNA sequence: TGCGCCAGCAGCTTGGGGTGGCGGGGGACCACAGATACGCAGTATTTT. This codes for CASSLGWRGTTDTQYF.

V usage is TRBV9 and J usage is TRBJ2-1; D unclear. The germline V and J ends were trimmed by 4 bases and 3 bases, with 5 bases remaining between them. CDR1 SGDLS and CDR2 YYNGEE come from the germline V gene. The CDR3 is made up of 12 amino acids. CDR3 residues: CASSRSYNEQFF. CDR3 DNA sequence: TGTGCCAGCAGCCGCAGCTACAATGAGCAGTTCTTC. The full variable domain, completed using reference TRBV9 and TRBJ2-1, is DSGVTQTPKHLITATGQRVTLRCSPRSGDLSVYWYQQSLDQGLQFLIQYYNGEERAKGNILERFSAQQFPDLHSELNLSSLELGDSALYFCASSRSYNEQFFGPGTRLTVL.

The chain couples TRBV5-1 to TRBJ1-2; D is undetermined. The germline V and J ends were trimmed by 4 bases and 8 bases, with 15 bases remaining between them. Germline loops: CDR1 SGHRS, CDR2 YFSETQ. This CDR3 region has 13 residues. The CDR3 here is CASSPPRPEGYTF. CDR3 DNA: TGCGCCAGCAGCCCGCCCCGCCCGGAGGGCTACACCTTC.

V usage is TRBV6-5 and J usage is TRBJ1-2; 8 bases align to TRBD1. CDR3 length: 14 residues. Trimming cost V 4 bases and J 2 bases; bases outside gene matches: 3. Per germline, CDR1 MNHEY and CDR2 SVGAGI. The CDR3 DNA follows: TGTGCCAGCAGTTGGGACAGGTCCAACTATGGCTACACCTTC. This codes for CASSWDRSNYGYTF.

V gene TRBV6-5 combines with J gene TRBJ1-1; 9 positions agree with TRBD1. Germline V lookup: CDR1 MNHEY, CDR2 SVGAGI. The J segment lost 10 bases and the V segment lost 7 bases, leaving 13 bases of the junction unmatched. The CDR3 consists of 14 residues. CDR3 sequence (DNA): TGTGCCAGCACCGACTTGTGGGACAGGGAGGTAGCTTTCTTT. Its protein is CASTDLWDREVAFF.

V gene TRBV9 combines with J gene TRBJ2-3, with D perhaps matching TRBD2 (6 bases). CDR1 is SGDLS, CDR2 YYNGEE, per germline. Trimming cost V 4 bases and J 1 base, with 16 bases left between them. This CDR3 comprises 16 residues. CDR3 bases: TGTGCCAGCAGCCCCCGTTTGGGAGGAGGCACAGATACGCAGTATTTT. Translating gives CASSPRLGGGTDTQYF.

The J gene is TRBJ1-2, the V gene TRBV4-1; D perhaps matches TRBD1 (5 bases). This CDR3 contains 14 residues. The germline CDR1 and CDR2 sequences are MGHRA and YSYEKL. Between the trimmed V and J ends, which lost 4 bases and 4 bases, there was a span of 13 bases. Here the CDR3 reads CASSPGTFIYGYTF. CDR3 nucleotide sequence: TGCGCCAGCAGCCCTGGGACTTTTATCTATGGCTACACCTTC.

The chain links TRBV19 to TRBJ1-5; D gene unclear. CDR3 length: 16 amino acids. CDR1 and CDR2 (germline): LNHDA, SQIVND (reference sequence). V was cut by 4 bases and J by 1 base, with 14 bases left in between. Written as DNA, the CDR3 is TGTGCCAGTAGTAGGACTCCGGAGGACAGCAATCAGCCCCAGCATTTT. It specifies CASSRTPEDSNQPQHF. The complete variable domain, with remaining parts taken from reference TRBV19 and TRBJ1-5, reads DGGITQSPKYLFRKEGQNVTLSCEQNLNHDAMYWYRQDPGQGLRLIYYSQIVNDFQKGDIAEGYSVSREKKESFPLTVTSAQKNPTAFYLCASSRTPEDSNQPQHFGDGTRLSIL.

The chain employs TRBV5-1 and TRBJ2-2, with D possibly being TRBD1 (6 bases). V lost 7 bases and J 5 bases, leaving 12 bases between the germline ends. The CDR3 loop spans 13 amino acids. Germline V gives CDR1 SGHRS, CDR2 YFSETQ. The CDR3 bases are TGCGCCAGCGGACGTCAGGGGACCGGGGAGCTGTTTTTT. This sequence encodes CASGRQGTGELFF. The complete variable domain, with remaining parts taken from reference TRBV5-1 and TRBJ2-2, reads KAGVTQTPRYLIKTRGQQVTLSCSPISGHRSVSWYQQTPGQGLQFLFEYFSETQRNKGNFPGRFSGRQFSNSRSEMNVSTLELGDSALYLCASGRQGTGELFFGEGSRLTVL.

The chain couples TRBV5-1 to TRBJ1-4; D is unclear. Germline CDR1 SGHRS, CDR2 YFSETQ. Trimming shortened V by 0 bases and J by 6 bases, and 9 bases separated the two germline ends. The CDR3 extends over 14 amino acids. The CDR3 DNA follows: TGCGCCAGCAGCTTGGGGAGGGTGGATGAAAAACTGTTTTTT. Its translation is CASSLGRVDEKLFF.

V gene TRBV6-6 combines with J gene TRBJ1-5, with TRBD1 matching 7 bases. Germline V gene data show CDR1 as MNHNY and CDR2 as SVGAGI (reference sequence). Trimming cost V 2 bases and J 6 bases; bases outside gene matches: 10. The CDR3 spans 16 residues. CDR3 sequence reads: CASSYPGGGDGQPQHF. The CDR3 nucleotides are TGTGCCAGCAGTTACCCGGGAGGGGGCGACGGTCAGCCCCAGCATTTT.

V usage is TRBV28 and J usage is TRBJ1-5; 8 bases are a match to TRBD1. The CDR3 is 13 residues long. Germline values: CDR1 MDHEN, CDR2 SYDVKM. J gave up 5 bases and V 6 bases, and 3 bases lay outside the gene matches. The DNA for the CDR3 is TGTGCCAGCAGGGTACAGGGGGATCAGCCCCAGCATTTT. It specifies CASRVQGDQPQHF.

The chain joins TRBV6-5 to TRBJ2-5; D is unclear. CDR3 size: 14 residues. Germline V gene sequence: CDR1 MNHEY, CDR2 SVGAGI. The V gene lost 5 bases and the J gene lost 5 bases, with 15 bases spanning the gap. The CDR3 loop reads CASSRNRGSETQYF. The CDR3 DNA reads TGTGCCAGCAGTCGGAACAGAGGATCGGAGACCCAGTACTTC.

The sample holds one count of this clone. CDR3 loop: CASSFSIYTEAFF. In DNA form, the CDR3 reads TGTGCCAGCAGTTTTTCAATATACACTGAAGCTTTCTTT. The chain has TRBV27 and TRBJ1-1; D gene unclear. In germline, CDR1 is MNHEY, CDR2 SMNVEV (reference sequence). V was clipped by 3 bases and J by 3 bases, with 8 bases between them. CDR3 length: 13 residues.